One and the same sample provided the 17 T cell receptor beta chains below, sequenced in a study of T-cell memory formation after mild COVID-19. TCRdb re-analysed the 5' RACE reads in MiXCR, keeping a single row per CDR3 protein. This sample yields a few hundred thousand distinct CDR3 sequences, of which 16% are seen a single time; around a fifth belongs to the top ten. Sequenced input: PBMCs or a T cell subset sorted from them (not recorded which). The receptors stem from a man between 18 and 35 years old who had mild COVID-19 (a few samples of this study predate the infection). Cell type and time point are not known.

The chain combines TRBV5-1 with TRBJ1-1; 8 bases map to TRBD1. The V gene's germline CDR1 is SGHRS and CDR2 YFSETQ. The V and J ends lost 4 bases and 5 bases, in that order; junction bases with no gene match: 7. This CDR3 has 14 residues. The DNA of the CDR3 is TGCGCCAGCAGCCCCGGACAGGGCGGAACTGAAGCTTTCTTT. Encoded protein: CASSPGQGGTEAFF.

This sequence joins TRBV10-3 and TRBJ2-5; D is perhaps TRBD1 (6 bases). Per germline, CDR1 ENHRY and CDR2 SYGVKD. Trimming removed 11 bases at V and 2 bases at J, with 18 bases between. This CDR3 is built from 14 residues. Here the CDR3 reads CAASFGQIQETQYF. The CDR3 DNA is TGTGCCGCATCCTTTGGACAGATACAAGAGACCCAGTACTTC.

This clonotype was found a few times. This chain connects TRBV23-1 to TRBJ2-1; no definite D call. TRBV23-1 has ORF status, its function being uncertain. Trimming removed 0 bases from V and 7 bases from J, with 10 bases in between. CDR3 length equals 14 residues. The CDR3 here is CASSQSPGRNEQFF. The CDR3, as DNA: TGCGCCAGCAGTCAATCCCCCGGACGGAATGAGCAGTTCTTC.

This clonotype was counted at least ten times. The gene calls are TRBV29-1 and TRBJ2-2, with D possibly being TRBD1 (6 bases). Trimming took off 6 bases at V and 1 base at J, with 12 bases between the two ends. From germline, CDR1 is SQVTM and CDR2 ANQGSEA. The CDR3 loop spans 14 amino acids. Written as DNA, the CDR3 is TGCAGCGTCTCAGGGGTTTTGAACACCGGGGAGCTGTTTTTT. This encodes CSVSGVLNTGELFF.

This clonotype appeared a few times. CDR3 DNA: TGTGCCAGCCAGGCAGAACGTCCAGGTGAAGCTTTCTTT. This encodes CASQAERPGEAFF. The chain is built from TRBV6-2 or TRBV6-3 and TRBJ1-1; D call uncertain. Germline CDR1 and CDR2: MNHEY and SVGEGT. Trimming removed 8 bases at V and 7 bases at J, with 17 bases between. The CDR3 is made up of 13 amino acids.

The chain recombines TRBV7-2 with TRBJ2-3; D is possibly TRBD2 (5 bases). Germline V lookup: CDR1 SGHTA, CDR2 FQGNSA. Deletions cut 4 bases from V and 4 bases from J, with 21 bases between. The CDR3 consists of 17 residues. CDR3: CASSSPLGGGVADTQYF. The CDR3 nucleotides read TGTGCCAGCAGCTCACCCCTTGGAGGTGGGGTTGCAGATACGCAGTATTTT.

The chain carries TRBV4-1 and TRBJ2-2, with D hard to call. V was pared by 0 bases and J by 1 base, with 9 bases between. The CDR3 consists of 16 residues. CDR1 is MGHRA, CDR2 YSYEKL, per germline. The CDR3 loop reads CASSQDVRLNTGELFF. As DNA, the CDR3 is TGCGCCAGCAGCCAAGACGTTCGACTGAACACCGGGGAGCTGTTTTTT.

This clonotype was seen more than once but under ten times. The chain has TRBV5-8 and TRBJ2-5; D call uncertain. Deletions cut 6 bases from V and 6 bases from J, with 15 bases between. CDR3 length: 13 amino acids. Germline-derived CDR1 and CDR2 are SGHTS and YDEGEE. The CDR3: CASNADTKKTQYF. The CDR3, as DNA: TGTGCCAGCAATGCAGATACCAAGAAGACCCAGTACTTC.

The rearrangement links TRBV29-1 to TRBJ2-7, with 7 bases matching TRBD2. J gave up 5 bases and V 3 bases, and 4 bases lay outside the gene matches. The CDR3 has 12 amino acids. Germline V lookup: CDR1 SQVTM, CDR2 ANQGSEA. CDR3 sequence (DNA): TGCAGCGTTGAGGCGGGGGTCGACGAGCAGTACTTC. As protein: CSVEAGVDEQYF.

The V call is TRBV4-1, the J call TRBJ1-1, with 8 bases lining up with TRBD1. V was clipped by 5 bases and J by 1 base; unmatched bases: 6. This CDR3 has 15 residues. Germline V gene lookup returns CDR1 MGHRA and CDR2 YSYEKL. In DNA form, the CDR3 reads TGCGCCAGCAGCAGTCAGGGGGCGGCGAACACTGAAGCTTTCTTT. Its translation is CASSSQGAANTEAFF.

At least ten counts were recorded for this clonotype. V gene TRBV18 combines with J gene TRBJ2-7, with 10 bases that match TRBD1. This CDR3 comprises 16 residues. Germline V gene sequence: CDR1 KGHSH, CDR2 LQKENI. After removal of 3 bases from V and 3 bases from J, the junction contained 8 bases not matched to a gene. CDR3: CASSPPGTGALYEQYF. CDR3 nucleotides: TGTGCCAGCTCACCCCCTGGGACAGGGGCCCTCTACGAGCAGTACTTC.

The chain carries TRBV4-1 and TRBJ2-1; 8 positions match TRBD2. The CDR3 covers 14 residues. Germline lookup yields CDR1 MGHRA and CDR2 YSYEKL. J gave up 7 bases and V 3 bases, and 5 bases lay outside the gene matches. The CDR3 protein is CASSQGTSWNEQFF. The CDR3, as DNA: TGCGCCAGCAGCCAGGGGACTAGTTGGAATGAGCAGTTCTTC.

This chain joins TRBV6-5 and TRBJ1-1; no firm D call. V was clipped by 5 bases and J by 11 bases, with 21 bases between them. The CDR3 length is 14 residues. CDR1 is MNHEY and CDR2 is SVGAGI in the germline V gene. The CDR3 loop is CASSPRRPQLGAFF. CDR3 nucleotide sequence: TGTGCCAGCAGTCCACGACGTCCTCAGCTCGGGGCTTTCTTT.

This clonotype has a handful of counts. This chain connects TRBV20-1 to TRBJ2-3; D is possibly TRBD2 (7 bases). The ends were cut back, 1 base at V and 11 bases at J, with 16 bases in the middle. The CDR3 totals 13 residues. Per germline, CDR1 DFQATT and CDR2 SNEGSKA (reference sequence). CDR3 bases: TGCAGTGCTAGAGTTGAGGGGGGGCTCTTGCAGTATTTT. Translation: CSARVEGGLLQYF.

This clonotype was recorded many times. The chain has TRBV7-8 and TRBJ2-1, with unresolved D. Germline loops: CDR1 SGHVS, CDR2 FQNEAQ. The CDR3 spans 15 residues. V lost 3 bases and J 0 bases, leaving 9 bases between the germline ends. CDR3 residues: CASSLGQASYNEQFF. The CDR3 coding sequence is TGTGCCAGCAGCTTGGGTCAGGCCTCCTACAATGAGCAGTTCTTC.

The genes are TRBV19 and TRBJ2-2; maybe TRBD2 (5 bases). This CDR3 contains 14 residues. Germline CDR1 is LNHDA and CDR2 is SQIVND (reference sequence). Between the trimmed V and J ends, which lost 2 bases and 6 bases, there was a span of 10 bases. The CDR3 sequence is CASSISGSPGELFF. The DNA of the CDR3 is TGTGCCAGTAGTATATCGGGGTCGCCCGGGGAGCTGTTTTTT.

The rearrangement uses TRBV20-1 and TRBJ1-2; TRBD1 might be the D (6 bases). CDR1 and CDR2 from the germline V gene are DFQATT and SNEGSKA (reference sequence). There are 18 residues in the CDR3. Trimming shortened V by 3 bases and J by 3 bases, and 26 bases separated the two germline ends. The CDR3 sequence is CSARVIRGTVTLHYGYTF. The CDR3 region has the DNA TGCAGTGCTAGGGTAATCAGGGGAACGGTGACCCTCCACTATGGCTACACCTTC.